Reported below is one TCR beta chain. Its target is unknown. This record comes from a study of regulatory T cells. Whole-study results and caveats: Hydrophobic residues at CDR3 positions 6 and 7 were enriched in conventional CD4+ T cells of CD3G-deficient patients.

The primer mix had 52 TRBV and 13 TRBJ primers. Using immunoSEQ multiplex PCR, the repertoire was profiled, and TCRdb retains in-frame clones only, with some absent. The sample has about 23,000 clones; about 88% are singletons. Specimen: conventional CD4+ T cells sorted from blood. The TCR sequence derives from a child aged 5 to 17 with CD3G deficiency.

The CDR3 nucleotides are TGTGCCAGCAGGAGAGGGACTAGCGGGCGATCCTACAATGAGCAGTTCTTC. Amino acid sequence: CASRRGTSGRSYNEQFF. The chain employs TRBV27 and TRBJ2-1; 12 nucleotides match TRBD2. The CDR3 is made up of 17 amino acids. From germline, CDR1 is MNHEY and CDR2 SMNVEV (reference sequence). With 6 bases clipped from V and 1 base from J, the junction kept 7 bases outside the gene matches.